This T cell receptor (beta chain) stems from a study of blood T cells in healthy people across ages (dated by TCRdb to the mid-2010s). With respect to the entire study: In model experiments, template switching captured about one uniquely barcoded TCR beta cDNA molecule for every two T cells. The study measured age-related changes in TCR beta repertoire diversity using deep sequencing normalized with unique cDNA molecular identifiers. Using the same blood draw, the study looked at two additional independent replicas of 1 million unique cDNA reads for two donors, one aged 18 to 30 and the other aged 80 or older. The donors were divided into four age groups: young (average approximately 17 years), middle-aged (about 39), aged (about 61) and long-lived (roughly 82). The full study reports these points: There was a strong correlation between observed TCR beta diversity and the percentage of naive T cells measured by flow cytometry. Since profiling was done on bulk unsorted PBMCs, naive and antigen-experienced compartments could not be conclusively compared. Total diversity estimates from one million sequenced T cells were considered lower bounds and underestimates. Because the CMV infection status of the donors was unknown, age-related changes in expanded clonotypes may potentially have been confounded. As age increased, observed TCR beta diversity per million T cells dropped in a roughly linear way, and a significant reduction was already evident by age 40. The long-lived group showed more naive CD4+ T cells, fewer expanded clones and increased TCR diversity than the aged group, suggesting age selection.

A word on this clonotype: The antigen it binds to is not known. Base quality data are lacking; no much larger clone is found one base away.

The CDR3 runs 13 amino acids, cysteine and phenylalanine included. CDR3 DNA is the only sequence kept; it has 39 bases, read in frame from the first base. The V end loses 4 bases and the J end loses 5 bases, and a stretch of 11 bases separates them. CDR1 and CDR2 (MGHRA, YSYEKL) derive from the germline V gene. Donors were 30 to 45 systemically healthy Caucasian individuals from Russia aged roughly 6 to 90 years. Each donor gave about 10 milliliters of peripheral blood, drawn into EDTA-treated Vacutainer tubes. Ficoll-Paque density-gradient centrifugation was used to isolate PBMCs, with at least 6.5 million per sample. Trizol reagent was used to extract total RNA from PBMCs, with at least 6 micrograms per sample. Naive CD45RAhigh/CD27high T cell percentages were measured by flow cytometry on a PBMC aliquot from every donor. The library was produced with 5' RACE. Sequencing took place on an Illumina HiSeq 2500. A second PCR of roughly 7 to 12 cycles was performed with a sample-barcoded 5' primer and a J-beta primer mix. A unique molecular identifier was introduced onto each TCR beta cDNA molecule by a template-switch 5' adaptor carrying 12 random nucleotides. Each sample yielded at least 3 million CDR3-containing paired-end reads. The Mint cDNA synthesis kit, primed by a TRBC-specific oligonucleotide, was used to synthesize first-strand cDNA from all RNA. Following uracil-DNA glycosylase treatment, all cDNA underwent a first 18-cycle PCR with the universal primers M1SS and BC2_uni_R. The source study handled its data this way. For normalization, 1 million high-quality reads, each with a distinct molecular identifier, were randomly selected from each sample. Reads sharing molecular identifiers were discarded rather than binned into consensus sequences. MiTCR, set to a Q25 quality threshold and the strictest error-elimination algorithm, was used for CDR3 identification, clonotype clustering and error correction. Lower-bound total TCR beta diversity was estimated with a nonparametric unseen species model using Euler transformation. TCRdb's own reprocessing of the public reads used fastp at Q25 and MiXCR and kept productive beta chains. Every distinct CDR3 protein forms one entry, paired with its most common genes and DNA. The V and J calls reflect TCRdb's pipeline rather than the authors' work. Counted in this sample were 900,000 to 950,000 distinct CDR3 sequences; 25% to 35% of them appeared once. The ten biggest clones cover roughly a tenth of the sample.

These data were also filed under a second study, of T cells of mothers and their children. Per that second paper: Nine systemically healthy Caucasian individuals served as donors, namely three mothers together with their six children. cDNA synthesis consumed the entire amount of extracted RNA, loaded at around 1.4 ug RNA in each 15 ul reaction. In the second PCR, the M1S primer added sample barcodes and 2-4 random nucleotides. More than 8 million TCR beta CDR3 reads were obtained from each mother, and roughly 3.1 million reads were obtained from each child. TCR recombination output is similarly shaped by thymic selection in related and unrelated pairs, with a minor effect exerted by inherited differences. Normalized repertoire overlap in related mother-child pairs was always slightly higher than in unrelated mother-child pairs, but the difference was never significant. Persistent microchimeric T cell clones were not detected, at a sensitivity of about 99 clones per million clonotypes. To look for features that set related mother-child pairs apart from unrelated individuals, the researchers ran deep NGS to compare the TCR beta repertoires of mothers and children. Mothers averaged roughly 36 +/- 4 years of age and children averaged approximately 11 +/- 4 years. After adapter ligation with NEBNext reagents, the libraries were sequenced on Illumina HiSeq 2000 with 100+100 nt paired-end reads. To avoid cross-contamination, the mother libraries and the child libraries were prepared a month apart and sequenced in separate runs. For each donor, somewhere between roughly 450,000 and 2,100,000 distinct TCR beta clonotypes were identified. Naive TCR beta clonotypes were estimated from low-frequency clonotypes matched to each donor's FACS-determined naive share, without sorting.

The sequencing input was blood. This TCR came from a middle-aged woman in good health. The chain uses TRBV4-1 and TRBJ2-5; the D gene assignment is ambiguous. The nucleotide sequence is TGCGCCAGCAGCCTATTTTACCGGGAGACCCAGTACTTC. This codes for CASSLFYRETQYF.